This is a list of T cell receptor beta chains from one sample in a study of tumor T cells in aggressive B-cell lymphoma. Sequenced by immunoSEQ multiplex PCR; TCRdb stores in-frame clones only, minus some. This repertoire shows approximately 4,200 clones, about nine tenths found once; its top ten account for over 2%. The sequenced sample was tumor tissue. The origin of the receptors is an adult with diffuse large B cell lymphoma. CDR3s include the opening cysteine and the closing phenylalanine or tryptophan. The order of the fields is clone size, J gene, CDR3 length, D gene, V gene, CDR3 DNA, CDR3 protein. A D gene is named only where the DNA matches it firmly. Rows may omit the clone size; those that give it use once, few, many or a size class.

size: NA
J: TRBJ2-1
length: 15
D: NA
V: TRBV9
DNA: TGTGCCAGCAGCGTTGGCGGAAATTCCTACAATGAGCAGTTCTTC
CDR3: CASSVGGNSYNEQFF

size: NA
J: TRBJ1-4
length: 16
D: NA
V: TRBV4-3
DNA: TGCGCCAGCAGCCAAGTGACAGGACCCAATGTAGGAAAACTGTTTTTT
CDR3: CASSQVTGPNVGKLFF

size: NA
J: TRBJ1-1
length: 13
D: NA
V: TRBV29-1
DNA: TGCAGCGTCGCTGTGGGGGGGAACACTGAAGCTTTCTTT
CDR3: CSVAVGGNTEAFF

size: NA
J: TRBJ2-7
length: 13
D: TRBD2
V: TRBV7-8
DNA: TGTGCCAGCAGCTTAGGCCTAGCGGACGAGCAGTACTTC
CDR3: CASSLGLADEQYF

size: NA
J: TRBJ2-1
length: 14
D: TRBD2
V: TRBV2
DNA: TGTGCCAGCAGTGCAGGACTAGCGGGTAATGAGCAGTTCTTC
CDR3: CASSAGLAGNEQFF

size: once
J: TRBJ2-1
length: 15
D: TRBD1
V: TRBV19
DNA: TGTGCCAGTAGTATCTGGGACAGGGGGCTGTCCGAGCAGTTCTTC
CDR3: CASSIWDRGLSEQFF

size: NA
J: TRBJ2-7
length: 15
D: NA
V: TRBV18
DNA: TGTGCCAGCTCACTTTCGGCGGGGGCGCGCTACGAGCAGTACTTC
CDR3: CASSLSAGARYEQYF

size: NA
J: TRBJ1-1
length: 13
D: NA
V: TRBV7-8
DNA: TGTGCCAGCAGCTCGACACTGAACACTGAAGCTTTCTTT
CDR3: CASSSTLNTEAFF

size: NA
J: TRBJ2-2
length: 13
D: NA
V: TRBV7-9
DNA: TGTGCCAGCAGCTCTCGGGAGACCGGGGAGCTGTTTTTT
CDR3: CASSSRETGELFF

size: NA
J: TRBJ1-4
length: 12
D: NA
V: TRBV10-3
DNA: TGTGCCACCAAATCGGACAGCCGAAAACTGTTTTTT
CDR3: CATKSDSRKLFF

size: NA
J: TRBJ2-1
length: 13
D: NA
V: TRBV6-5
DNA: TGTGCCAGCAGGACACCCTCCTACAATGAGCAGTTCTTC
CDR3: CASRTPSYNEQFF

size: once
J: TRBJ1-6
length: 13
D: NA
V: TRBV6-5
DNA: TGTGCCAGCAGTTACGTTTCCAGTTCACCCCTCCACTTT
CDR3: CASSYVSSSPLHF

size: NA
J: TRBJ2-1
length: 15
D: TRBD1
V: TRBV5-1
DNA: TGCGCCAGCAGCTTAGTACAGGGGACCTACAATGAGCAGTTCTTC
CDR3: CASSLVQGTYNEQFF

size: NA
J: TRBJ2-7
length: 15
D: NA
V: TRBV14
DNA: TGTGCCAGCAGCCCCGGGACTGGGTATTCCTACGAGCAGTACTTC
CDR3: CASSPGTGYSYEQYF

size: NA
J: TRBJ1-4
length: 14
D: NA
V: TRBV5-4
DNA: TGTGCCAGCAGCTTGGATGTAGCTAATGAAAAACTGTTTTTT
CDR3: CASSLDVANEKLFF

size: NA
J: TRBJ2-7
length: 15
D: TRBD2
V: TRBV5-1
DNA: TGCGCCAGCAGCTTGGCTACGGGAGGGCTCTTCGAGCAGTACTTC
CDR3: CASSLATGGLFEQYF

size: NA
J: TRBJ2-5
length: 16
D: NA
V: TRBV4-3
DNA: TGCGCCAGCAGCCAAGATCCTCTCCGGACTGGTGAGACCCAGTACTTC
CDR3: CASSQDPLRTGETQYF